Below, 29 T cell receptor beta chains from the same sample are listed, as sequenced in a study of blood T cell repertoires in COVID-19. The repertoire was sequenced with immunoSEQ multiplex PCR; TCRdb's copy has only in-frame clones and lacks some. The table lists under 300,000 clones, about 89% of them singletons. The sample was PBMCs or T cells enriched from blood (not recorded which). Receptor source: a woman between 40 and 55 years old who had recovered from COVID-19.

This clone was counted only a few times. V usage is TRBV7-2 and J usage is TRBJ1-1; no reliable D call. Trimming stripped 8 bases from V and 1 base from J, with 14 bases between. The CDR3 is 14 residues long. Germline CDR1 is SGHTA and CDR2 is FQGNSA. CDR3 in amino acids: CASSIDSANTEAFF. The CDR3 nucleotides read TGTGCCAGCTCCATAGACTCTGCGAACACTGAAGCTTTCTTT.

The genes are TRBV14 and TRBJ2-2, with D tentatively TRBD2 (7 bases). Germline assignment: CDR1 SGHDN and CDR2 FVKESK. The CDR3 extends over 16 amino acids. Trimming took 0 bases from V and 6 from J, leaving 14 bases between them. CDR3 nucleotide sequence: TGTGCCAGCAGCCAAGACGGGGGGCGAGTGTCCGGGGAGCTGTTTTTT. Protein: CASSQDGGRVSGELFF.

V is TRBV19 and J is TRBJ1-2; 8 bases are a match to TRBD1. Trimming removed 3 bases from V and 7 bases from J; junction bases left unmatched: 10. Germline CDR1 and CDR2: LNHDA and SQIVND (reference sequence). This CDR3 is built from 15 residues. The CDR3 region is CASSIPIIQGAGYTF. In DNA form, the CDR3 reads TGTGCCAGTAGTATTCCCATCATCCAGGGGGCTGGCTACACCTTC.

CDR3 coding DNA: TGCGCCAGCAGCCAAGACGTCCCGGGACAGGGTTACTATGGCTACACCTTC. This codes for CASSQDVPGQGYYGYTF. This chain connects TRBV4-3 to TRBJ1-2; 9 bases are a match to TRBD1. J lost 3 bases, V lost 0 bases, and 8 bases had no gene match. The CDR3 sequence is 17 residues long. Germline V gene lookup returns CDR1 LGHNA and CDR2 YSLEER.

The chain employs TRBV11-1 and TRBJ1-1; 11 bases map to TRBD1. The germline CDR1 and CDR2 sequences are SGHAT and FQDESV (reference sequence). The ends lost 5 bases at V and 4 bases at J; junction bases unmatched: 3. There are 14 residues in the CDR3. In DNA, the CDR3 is TGTGCCAGCAGCACCGGGACAGGGGGCACTGAAGCTTTCTTT. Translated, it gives CASSTGTGGTEAFF.

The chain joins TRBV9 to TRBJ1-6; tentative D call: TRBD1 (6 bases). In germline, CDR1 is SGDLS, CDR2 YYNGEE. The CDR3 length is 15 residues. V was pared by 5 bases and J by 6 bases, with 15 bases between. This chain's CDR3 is CASSIGQLINSPLHF. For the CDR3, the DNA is TGTGCCAGCAGTATAGGACAGCTGATTAATTCACCCCTCCACTTT.

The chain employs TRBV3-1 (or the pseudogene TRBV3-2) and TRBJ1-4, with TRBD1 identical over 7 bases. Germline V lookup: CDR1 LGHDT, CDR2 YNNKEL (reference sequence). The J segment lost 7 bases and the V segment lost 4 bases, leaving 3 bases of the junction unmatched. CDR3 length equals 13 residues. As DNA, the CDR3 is TGTGCCAGCAGCCGGCAGGGGGGTGAAAAACTGTTTTTT. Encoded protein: CASSRQGGEKLFF.

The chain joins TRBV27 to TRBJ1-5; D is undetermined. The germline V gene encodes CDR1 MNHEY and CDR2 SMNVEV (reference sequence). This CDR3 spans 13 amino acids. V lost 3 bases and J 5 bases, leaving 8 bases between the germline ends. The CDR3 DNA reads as TGTGCCAGCAGTTTCGGGAAAGATCAGCCCCAGCATTTT. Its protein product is CASSFGKDQPQHF.

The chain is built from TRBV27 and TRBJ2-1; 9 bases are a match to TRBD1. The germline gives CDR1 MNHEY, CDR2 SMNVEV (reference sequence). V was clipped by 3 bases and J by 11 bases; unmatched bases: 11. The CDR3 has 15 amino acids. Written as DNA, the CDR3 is TGTGCCAGCAGTTTGGACAGGGGTCCCCGCACTCAGCAGTTCTTC. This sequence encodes CASSLDRGPRTQQFF.

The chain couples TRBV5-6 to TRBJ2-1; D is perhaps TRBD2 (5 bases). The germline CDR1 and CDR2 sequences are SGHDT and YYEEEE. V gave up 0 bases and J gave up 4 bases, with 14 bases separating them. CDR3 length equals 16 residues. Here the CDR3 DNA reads TGTGCCAGCAGCTTGGCCGGGATCAGCCGTTACAATGAGCAGTTCTTC. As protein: CASSLAGISRYNEQFF.

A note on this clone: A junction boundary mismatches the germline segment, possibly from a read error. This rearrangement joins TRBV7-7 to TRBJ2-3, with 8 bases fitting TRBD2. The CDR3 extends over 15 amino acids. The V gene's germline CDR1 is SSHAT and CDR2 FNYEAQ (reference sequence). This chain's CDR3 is CASSPRGASTDTQYF. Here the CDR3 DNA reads TGTGCTAGCAGCCCGCGGGGGGCCAGCACAGATACGCAGTATTTT.

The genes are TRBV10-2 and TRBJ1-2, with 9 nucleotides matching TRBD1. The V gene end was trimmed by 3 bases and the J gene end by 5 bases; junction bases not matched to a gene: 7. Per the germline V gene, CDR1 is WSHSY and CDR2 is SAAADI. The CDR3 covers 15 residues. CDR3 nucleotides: TGCGCCAGCAGTGACCGAGGACAGGGGAGGTATGGCTACACCTTC. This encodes CASSDRGQGRYGYTF.

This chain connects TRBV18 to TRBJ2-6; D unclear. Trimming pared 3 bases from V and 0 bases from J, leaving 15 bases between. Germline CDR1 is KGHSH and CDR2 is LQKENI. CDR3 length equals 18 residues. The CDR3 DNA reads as TGTGCCAGCTCACCGACGACACCCTCGAGCTCTGGGGCCAACGTCCTGACTTTC. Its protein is CASSPTTPSSSGANVLTF.

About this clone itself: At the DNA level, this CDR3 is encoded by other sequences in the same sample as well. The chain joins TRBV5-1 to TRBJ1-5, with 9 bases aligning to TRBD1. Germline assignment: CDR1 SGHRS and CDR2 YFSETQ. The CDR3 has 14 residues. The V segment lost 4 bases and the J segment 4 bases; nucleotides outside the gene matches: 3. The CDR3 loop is CASSPGQGNQPQHF. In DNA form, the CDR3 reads TGCGCCAGCAGCCCCGGACAGGGGAATCAGCCCCAGCATTTT. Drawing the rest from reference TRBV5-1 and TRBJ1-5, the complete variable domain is KAGVTQTPRYLIKTRGQQVTLSCSPISGHRSVSWYQQTPGQGLQFLFEYFSETQRNKGNFPGRFSGRQFSNSRSEMNVSTLELGDSALYLCASSPGQGNQPQHFGDGTRLSIL.

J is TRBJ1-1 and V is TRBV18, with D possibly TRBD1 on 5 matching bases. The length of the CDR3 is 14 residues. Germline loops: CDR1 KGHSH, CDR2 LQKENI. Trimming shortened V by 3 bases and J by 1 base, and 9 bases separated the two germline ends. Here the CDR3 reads CASSPRDPNTEAFF. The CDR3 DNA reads TGTGCCAGCTCACCCAGGGATCCGAACACTGAAGCTTTCTTT. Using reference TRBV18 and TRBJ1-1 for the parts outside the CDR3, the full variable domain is NAGVMQNPRHLVRRRGQEARLRCSPMKGHSHVYWYRQLPEEGLKFMVYLQKENIIDESGMPKERFSAEFPKEGPSILRIQQVVRGDSAAYFCASSPRDPNTEAFFGQGTRLTVV.

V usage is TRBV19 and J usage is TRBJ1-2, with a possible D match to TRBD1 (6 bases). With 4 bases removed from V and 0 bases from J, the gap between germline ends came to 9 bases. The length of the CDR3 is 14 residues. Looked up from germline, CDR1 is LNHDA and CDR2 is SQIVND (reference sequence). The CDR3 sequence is CASSRDKANYGYTF. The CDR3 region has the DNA TGTGCCAGTAGTAGGGACAAGGCTAACTATGGCTACACCTTC. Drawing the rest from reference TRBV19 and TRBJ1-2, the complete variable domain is DGGITQSPKYLFRKEGQNVTLSCEQNLNHDAMYWYRQDPGQGLRLIYYSQIVNDFQKGDIAEGYSVSREKKESFPLTVTSAQKNPTAFYLCASSRDKANYGYTFGSGTRLTVV.

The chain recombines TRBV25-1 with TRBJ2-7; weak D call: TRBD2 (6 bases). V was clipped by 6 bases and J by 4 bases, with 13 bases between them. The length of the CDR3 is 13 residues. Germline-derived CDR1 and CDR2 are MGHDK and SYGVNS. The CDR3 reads CASREGTYYEQYF. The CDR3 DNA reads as TGTGCCAGCAGGGAGGGGACCTATTACGAGCAGTACTTC.

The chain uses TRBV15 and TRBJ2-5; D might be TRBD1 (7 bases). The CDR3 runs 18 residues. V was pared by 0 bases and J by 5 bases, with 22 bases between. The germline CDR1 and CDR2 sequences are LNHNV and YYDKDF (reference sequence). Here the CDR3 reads CATSRDLGQKGGEETQYF. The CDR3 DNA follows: TGTGCCACCAGCAGAGACCTGGGACAGAAGGGCGGGGAGGAGACCCAGTACTTC.

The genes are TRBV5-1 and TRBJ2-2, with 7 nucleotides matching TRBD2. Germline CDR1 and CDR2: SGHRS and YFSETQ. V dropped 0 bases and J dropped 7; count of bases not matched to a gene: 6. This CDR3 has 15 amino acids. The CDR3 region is CASSLGAGEVGELFF. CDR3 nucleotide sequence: TGCGCCAGCAGCTTGGGCGCGGGAGAGGTCGGGGAGCTGTTTTTT.

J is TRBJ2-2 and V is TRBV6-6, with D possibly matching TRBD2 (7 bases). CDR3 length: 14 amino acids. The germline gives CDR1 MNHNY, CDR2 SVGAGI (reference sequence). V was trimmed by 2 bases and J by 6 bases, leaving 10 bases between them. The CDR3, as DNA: TGTGCCAGCAGTTACGGGGGGGCCCCCGGGGAGCTGTTTTTT. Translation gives CASSYGGAPGELFF.

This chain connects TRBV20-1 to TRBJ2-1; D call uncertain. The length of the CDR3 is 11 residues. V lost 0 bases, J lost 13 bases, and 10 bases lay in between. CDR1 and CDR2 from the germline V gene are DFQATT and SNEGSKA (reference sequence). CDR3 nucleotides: TGCAGTGCTAGAGATGGAGCAGCCCAGTTCTTC. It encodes CSARDGAAQFF.

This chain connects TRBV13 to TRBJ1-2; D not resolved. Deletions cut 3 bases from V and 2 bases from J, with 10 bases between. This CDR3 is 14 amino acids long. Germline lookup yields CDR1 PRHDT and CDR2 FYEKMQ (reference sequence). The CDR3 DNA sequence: TGTGCCAGCAGCTTCCCGACATCAAACTATGGCTACACCTTC. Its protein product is CASSFPTSNYGYTF.

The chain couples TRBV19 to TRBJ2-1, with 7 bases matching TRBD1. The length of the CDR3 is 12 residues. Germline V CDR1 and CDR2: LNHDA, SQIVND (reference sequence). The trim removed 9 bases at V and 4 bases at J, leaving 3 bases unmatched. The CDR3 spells CASTGQYNEQFF. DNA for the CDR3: TGTGCCAGCACGGGACAGTACAATGAGCAGTTCTTC.

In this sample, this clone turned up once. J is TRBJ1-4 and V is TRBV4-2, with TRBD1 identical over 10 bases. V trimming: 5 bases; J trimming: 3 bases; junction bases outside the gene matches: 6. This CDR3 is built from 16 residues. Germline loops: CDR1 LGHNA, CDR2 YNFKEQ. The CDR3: CASSSDRGMANEKLFF. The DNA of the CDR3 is TGTGCCAGCAGCTCGGACAGGGGGATGGCTAATGAAAAACTGTTTTTT.

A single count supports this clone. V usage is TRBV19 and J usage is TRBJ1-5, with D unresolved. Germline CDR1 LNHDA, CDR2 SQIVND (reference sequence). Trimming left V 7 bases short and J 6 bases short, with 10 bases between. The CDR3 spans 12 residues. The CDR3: CASTYSSQPQHF. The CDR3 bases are TGTGCCAGTACTTATTCGAGTCAGCCCCAGCATTTT.

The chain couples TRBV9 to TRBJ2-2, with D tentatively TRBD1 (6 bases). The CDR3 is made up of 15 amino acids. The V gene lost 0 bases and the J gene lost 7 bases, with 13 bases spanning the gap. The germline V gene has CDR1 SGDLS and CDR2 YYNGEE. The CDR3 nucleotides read TGTGCCAGCAGCGTAGCAGGGGAAGAAAGCGGGGAGCTGTTTTTT. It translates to CASSVAGEESGELFF.

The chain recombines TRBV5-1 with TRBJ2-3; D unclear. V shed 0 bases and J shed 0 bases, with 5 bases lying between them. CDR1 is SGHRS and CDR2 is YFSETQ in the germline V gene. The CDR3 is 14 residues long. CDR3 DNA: TGCGCCAGCAGCTTGGGTCTTAGCACAGATACGCAGTATTTT. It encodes CASSLGLSTDTQYF.

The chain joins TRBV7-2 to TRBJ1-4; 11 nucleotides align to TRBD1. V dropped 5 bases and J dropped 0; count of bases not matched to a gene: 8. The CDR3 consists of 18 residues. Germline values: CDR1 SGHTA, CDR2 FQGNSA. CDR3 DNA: TGTGCCAGCAGCGCTAGGACAGGGGGCGATGCAACTAATGAAAAACTGTTTTTT. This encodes CASSARTGGDATNEKLFF. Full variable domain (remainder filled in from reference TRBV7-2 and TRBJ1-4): GAGVSQSPSNKVTEKGKDVELRCDPISGHTALYWYRQSLGQGLEFLIYFQGNSAPDKSGLPSDRFSAERTGGSVSTLTIQRTQQEDSAVYLCASSARTGGDATNEKLFFGSGTQLSVL.

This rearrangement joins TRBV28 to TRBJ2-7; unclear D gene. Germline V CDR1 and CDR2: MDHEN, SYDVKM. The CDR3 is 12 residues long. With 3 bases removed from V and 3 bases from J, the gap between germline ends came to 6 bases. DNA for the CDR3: TGTGCCAGCAGTTTTAGAGTCTACGAGCAGTACTTC. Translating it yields CASSFRVYEQYF.